Following are 5 T cell receptor beta chains from one sample sequenced in a study of sequential checkpoint blockade in melanoma. Some clones are missing from TCRdb's copy, which holds only in-frame ones; the method was immunoSEQ multiplex PCR. This table holds around 37,000 clones, over 30% found once. Noted treatment: randomized to nivolumab then ipilimumab (arm A) or the reverse (arm B). The specimen was tumor tissue (inferred from file names), collected from a patient given nivolumab and ipilimumab in sequence. All receptors come from a human donor with melanoma.

The chain employs TRBV23-1 and TRBJ2-7; the D gene could be TRBD1 or TRBD2 (6 bases each). TRBV23-1 has ORF status, its function being uncertain. The CDR3 extends over 15 amino acids. The V and J ends lost 3 bases and 3 bases respectively, with 15 bases between them. Here the CDR3 reads CASSHRGTPFYEQYF. CDR3 sequence (DNA): TGCGCCAGCAGTCACCGCGGGACACCATTCTACGAGCAGTACTTC.

The chain couples TRBV28 to TRBJ1-2, with a tentative D call TRBD1 (6 bases). The CDR3 spans 14 residues. Germline V gene sequence: CDR1 MDHEN, CDR2 SYDVKM. The V end was cut by 6 bases, the J end by 3 bases, with 14 bases between. The chain's CDR3 is CASRSTGTYYGYTF. The CDR3 DNA follows: TGTGCCAGCAGATCGACCGGGACATACTATGGCTACACCTTC.

This clone was seen more than once but under ten times. The chain recombines TRBV9 with TRBJ2-7; D is possibly TRBD2 (6 bases). Trimming cost V 0 bases and J 3 bases, with 13 bases left between them. Germline loops: CDR1 SGDLS, CDR2 YYNGEE. The CDR3 covers 15 residues. The CDR3 DNA follows: TGTGCCAGCAGCGTAGGGGACGGGGGTCGCTACGAGCAGTACTTC. Its protein is CASSVGDGGRYEQYF. The whole variable domain, remainder taken from reference TRBV9 and TRBJ2-7, is DSGVTQTPKHLITATGQRVTLRCSPRSGDLSVYWYQQSLDQGLQFLIQYYNGEERAKGNILERFSAQQFPDLHSELNLSSLELGDSALYFCASSVGDGGRYEQYFGPGTRLTVT.

There are many counts of this clone. The gene calls are TRBV11-3 and TRBJ2-2; D gene unclear. This CDR3 is built from 14 residues. Germline V gene sequence: CDR1 SGHNT, CDR2 YENEEA. Trimming removed 4 bases at V and 1 base at J, with 7 bases between. CDR3 in amino acids: CASSSAGNTGELFF. Written as DNA, the CDR3 is TGTGCCAGCAGCTCCGCAGGGAACACCGGGGAGCTGTTTTTT. Combining the CDR3 with reference TRBV11-3 and TRBJ2-2 gives the whole variable domain EAGVVQSPRYKIIEKKQPVAFWCNPISGHNTLYWYLQNLGQGPELLIRYENEEAVDDSQLPKDRFSAERLKGVDSTLKIQPAELGDSAVYLCASSSAGNTGELFFGEGSRLTVL.

This clone is a singleton in its sample. The rearrangement joins TRBV14 to TRBJ2-7; D is perhaps TRBD1 (5 bases). The V gene lost 1 base and the J gene lost 3 bases, with 10 bases spanning the gap. CDR1 and CDR2 (germline): SGHDN, FVKESK. The CDR3 is 14 residues long. The CDR3: CASSQVDTSYEQYF. CDR3 nucleotides: TGTGCCAGCAGCCAAGTGGACACGAGCTACGAGCAGTACTTC.